This TCR beta chain derives from a study of shared clonotypes between healthy human individuals (dated by TCRdb to the early 2020s). For the study in its entirety: The cohort comprised two women and three men aged 18 to 49 years. Per donor, three plates each were used for CD4 naive and CD4 memory, two for CD8 naive, and one for CD8 memory. To increase sequencing depth and limit assay-specific biases, different laboratories used diverse techniques to prepare libraries and sequence TCR repertoires. Per donor, leukapheresis produced somewhere between about 0.9 and 9.5 billion PBMCs. Blood TCR repertoires of about five healthy adults were deeply sequenced to estimate repertoire size and the extent of clonotype sharing between individuals.

CD8 naive samples consisted of CD45RO-negative cells that were positively selected for CCR7, yielding a CD45RA+CCR7+ population without TemRA cells. Donors were healthy HIV-negative adults with no recently reported acute infections or vaccinations. Every donor was a Caucasian adult residing in Nashville, Tennessee, USA. Blood was obtained by leukapheresis, after which PBMCs were separated by Ficoll-Histopaque density gradient centrifugation and cryopreserved in liquid nitrogen vapor phase. Analytical flow cytometry was used to check the purity and quantity of every magnetically sorted T cell population. Genomic DNA was isolated from each sorted fraction and quantified by UV absorbance on a Nanodrop 2000c. Overall study results and their limits: Naive subsets generally had larger estimated clonotype richness than memory subsets did. Pairwise subsampling led to the expectation that sequencing depth would affect the degree of clonotype sharing among donors. Compared with non-shared clonotypes, the clonotypes found in all four sorted-subset donors had higher generation probabilities. Sampling was restricted to blood, and TCR repertoires in tissue are likely to differ from TCR repertoires in blood. Rarefaction of sorted-subset datasets indicated incomplete sequencing despite the large sequencing depth. Because the study included a small number of donors, the genetic and exposure-history diversity represented was limited. When a handful of donors were compared, the shared fraction of clonotypes was around 5% for naive CD4, about 4% for naive CD8, about 2.4% for memory CD4, and less than 0.5% for memory CD8.

Trimming removed 5 bases from V and 6 bases from J, leaving 14 bases between the germline ends. Including cysteine and phenylalanine, the CDR3 has 14 amino acids. Of all the DNA, just the CDR3 is kept, 42 bases in frame from base 1. Looking up the germline V gene yields CDR1 SGHAT and CDR2 FQNNGV. Using the deep immunoSEQ assay, TCR CDR3 regions were amplified from genomic DNA by multiplex PCR. Extracted genomic DNA from each cell subset was spread evenly across all wells of several immunoSEQ 96-well plates, with each plate serving as a replicate. For sorted subsets, roughly 200 ng genomic DNA, equal to 25,000 to 35,000 T cell genomes, was loaded into each replicate PCR. Purified libraries were measured with a Qubit 3.0 fluorometer, size-checked on a Bioanalyzer 2100, and measured again with the KAPA Library Quantification kit. Every immunoSEQ 96-well plate was sequenced on a dedicated single-read 150-cycle Illumina NextSeq 550 flow cell. The authors processed their data as follows. Because only junctional sequences without quality scores were contained in the immunoSEQ output, filtering matching that applied to full-length reads could not be performed. Sequences were annotated with PyIR, a Python wrapper for IgBLAST v1.9, and V/J genes and CDR3 were assigned using IMGT germline references. Reads were filtered out if the reads had weak V/J assignments (E-value above 1e-6), no CDR3, stop codons, out-of-frame junctions, or ambiguous translated residues. V3J clonotypes were defined as sequences sharing an identical inferred V gene, J gene, and CDR3 amino acid sequence. Percentage overlap between repertoires was calculated by dividing the number of shared unique clonotypes by the size of the smaller repertoire. Three approaches were used to assess repertoire richness: RTK rarefaction, the Chao1 estimator, and Recon v2.1 estimates of unobserved clonotypes. For all TCRbeta clonotypes obtained by the gDNA method from a handful of donors, generation probabilities were computed with OLGA. TCRdb retrieved this table from immuneACCESS and kept in-frame rearrangements only. Not all clones are present; in checked studies, unresolved V genes account for under half, and no reason is known for the remainder. V, J and clone size were drawn from that table, and D and trimming were deduced from the DNA. The sample table shows about 2.1 million clones, and just under 95% are seen once. In total, the top ten clones hold more than 1.5% of the sample.

In the case of this clone: Its antigen target is currently unknown. No much larger clone exists at a distance of one base, and base qualities are not known.

The sequenced material came from naive CD8+ T cells from PBMCs. The intended sense of this specimen's cell subset or site label: CD45RA+CCR7+. The sequence was collected from a man younger than 35 in good health. Some clones in this sample may be carry-over from other donors' samples. The V and J genes are TRBV11-2 and TRBJ2-1; no D gene can be assigned with confidence. The CDR3 protein is CASSPGPLSNEQFF. The DNA reads as follows: TGTGCCAGCAGCCCTGGGCCCTTATCCAATGAGCAGTTCTTC.